The following is a T cell receptor (beta chain) sequence with its context. Its antigen is not yet known. One base away there is no much larger clone; base qualities are not given. Donors were healthy HIV-negative adults with no recently reported acute infections or vaccinations. All donors were Caucasian adults living in Nashville, Tennessee, USA. Magnetic negative selection was used to enrich CD4+ T cells, after which naive cells were positively selected on CD45RA and the negative fraction became the memory subset. Blood was collected by leukapheresis, and PBMCs were isolated by Ficoll-Histopaque density gradient centrifugation and then cryopreserved in liquid nitrogen vapor phase. Purity and quantity of every magnetically sorted T cell population were checked by analytical flow cytometry. Genomic DNA was isolated from each sorted fraction and quantified by UV absorbance on a Nanodrop 2000c. The trim is 2 bases for V and 4 bases for J, with a gap of 12 bases between the germline ends. Including cysteine and phenylalanine, the CDR3 has 14 amino acids. Only the CDR3 region is kept as DNA, spanning 42 bases read in frame from base 1. The germline V gene (reference sequence) gives CDR1 as SEHNR and CDR2 as FQNEAQ.

Using the deep immunoSEQ assay, TCR CDR3 regions were amplified from genomic DNA by multiplex PCR. For each cell subset, the extracted genomic DNA was distributed evenly across all wells of several immunoSEQ 96-well plates, and each plate served as one replicate. For sorted subsets, each replicate PCR was loaded with 200 ng genomic DNA, equivalent to roughly 30,000 T cell genomes. Purified libraries were quantified with a Qubit 3.0 fluorometer, sized on a Bioanalyzer 2100, and re-quantified with the KAPA Library Quantification kit. Every immunoSEQ 96-well plate was sequenced on a dedicated single-read 150-cycle Illumina NextSeq 550 flow cell. Processing in the source paper ran as follows. Because the immunoSEQ output included only junctional sequences and no quality scores, the filtering could not be the same as the filtering used for full-length reads. Sequences were annotated with PyIR, a Python wrapper for IgBLAST v1.9, and V/J genes and CDR3 were assigned using IMGT germline references. Any read was removed if the V/J assignment was weak (E-value above 1e-6), the CDR3 was missing, or the read contained stop codons, out-of-frame junctions, or ambiguous translated residues. A V3J clonotype was defined by an identical inferred V gene, J gene, and CDR3 amino acid sequence. Percentage overlap between repertoires was calculated by dividing the number of shared unique clonotypes by the size of the smaller repertoire. RTK rarefaction, the Chao1 estimator, and Recon v2.1 estimates of unobserved clonotypes were used to assess repertoire richness. For all TCRbeta clonotypes obtained by the gDNA method from a handful of donors, generation probabilities were computed with OLGA. Held by TCRdb, this immuneACCESS table contains in-frame sequences only and omits some clones. Under half of the omission traces to an unresolved V gene where checked; the cause of the rest is unknown. The V and J calls and clone size come from that table; D and trimming were worked out from the DNA. The sample records about 1 million clones, roughly 80% of which are singletons. The top ten clonotypes cover 1.4% of the sample.

The sample comes from a study of shared clonotypes between healthy human individuals (dated by TCRdb to the early 2020s). For the wider study: A couple of women and a few men aged 18 to 49 years were included in the cohort. Per donor, three plates each were used for CD4 naive and CD4 memory, two for CD8 naive, and one for CD8 memory. Blood TCR repertoires of roughly five healthy adults were deeply sequenced to estimate repertoire size and the extent of clonotype sharing between individuals. To increase sequencing depth and limit assay-specific biases, different laboratories used diverse techniques to prepare libraries and sequence TCR repertoires. Leukapheresis yielded between about 0.85 and 9.5 billion PBMCs per donor. General conclusions and limits of the study: Based on pairwise subsampling, the degree of clonotype sharing among donors was expected to be affected by sequencing depth. Sampling was restricted to blood, and TCR repertoires in tissue are likely to differ from TCR repertoires in blood. When a handful of donors were compared, the shared fraction of clonotypes was approximately 5% for naive CD4, about 4% for naive CD8, about 2.4% for memory CD4, and 0.35% to 0.4% for memory CD8. Incomplete sequencing was indicated by rarefaction of sorted-subset datasets, despite the large sequencing depth. Higher generation probabilities were observed for clonotypes shared by all four sorted-subset donors than for non-shared clonotypes. Because the study included only a small number of donors, the genetic and exposure-history diversity represented was limited. Naive subsets generally had larger estimated clonotype richness than memory subsets did.

The origin of this receptor is a man aged 18 to 30 in good health. Material: memory CD4+ T cells sorted from blood. This sample's cell subset or site label indicates: CD45RA-negative fraction. The rearranged chain carries TRBV7-9 and TRBJ2-7; the D gene assignment is ambiguous. This receptor has the CDR3 CASSLTGRSYEQYF. Here is the DNA: TGTGCCAGCAGCTTAACCGGACGTTCATACGAGCAGTACTTC.